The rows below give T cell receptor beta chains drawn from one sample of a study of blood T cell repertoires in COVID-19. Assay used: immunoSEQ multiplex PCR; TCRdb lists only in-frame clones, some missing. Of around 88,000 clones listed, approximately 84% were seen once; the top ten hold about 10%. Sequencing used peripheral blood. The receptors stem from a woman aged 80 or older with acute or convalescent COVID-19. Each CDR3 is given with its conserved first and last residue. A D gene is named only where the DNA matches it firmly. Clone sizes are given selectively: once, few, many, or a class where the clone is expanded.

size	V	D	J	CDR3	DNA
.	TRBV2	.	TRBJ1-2	CASSHDGQLVNYGYTF	TGTGCCAGCAGCCACGATGGACAGCTTGTTAACTATGGCTACACCTTC
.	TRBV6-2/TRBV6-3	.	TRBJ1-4	CASSFLDGATNEKLFF	TGTGCCAGCAGTTTCCTAGACGGAGCAACTAATGAAAAACTGTTTTTT
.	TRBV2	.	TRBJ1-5	CASREEAGNQPQHF	TGTGCCAGCAGGGAGGAGGCCGGCAATCAGCCCCAGCATTTT
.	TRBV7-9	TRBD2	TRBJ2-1	CASTPTSGGIGEQFF	TGTGCCAGCACCCCGACTAGCGGGGGGATCGGTGAGCAGTTCTTC
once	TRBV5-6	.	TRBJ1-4	CASARGGRTNEKLFF	TGTGCCAGCGCACGAGGGGGTCGGACTAATGAAAAACTGTTTTTT
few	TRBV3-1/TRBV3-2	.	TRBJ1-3	CASSQGSERGGNTIYF	TGTGCCAGCAGCCAAGGTTCGGAAAGGGGTGGAAACACCATATATTTT
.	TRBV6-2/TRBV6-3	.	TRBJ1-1	CASSGRRKSGMNTEAFF	TGTGCCAGCAGCGGGCGGAGGAAGTCGGGGATGAACACTGAAGCTTTCTTT
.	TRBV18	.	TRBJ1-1	CASSPVTGEAFF	TGTGCCAGCTCACCAGTAACAGGGGAAGCTTTCTTT
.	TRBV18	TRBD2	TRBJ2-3	CATAGDGTDTQYF	TGTGCCACTGCGGGGGATGGCACAGATACGCAGTATTTT
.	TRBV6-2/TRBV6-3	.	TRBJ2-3	CASSYLPSAGPTTDTQYF	TGTGCCAGCAGTTATCTCCCCTCGGCGGGACCTACCACAGATACGCAGTATTTT
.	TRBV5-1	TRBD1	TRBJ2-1	CASTLTTGGYNEQFF	TGCGCCAGCACGCTAACGACAGGGGGGTACAATGAGCAGTTCTTC
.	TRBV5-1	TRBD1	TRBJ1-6	CASSVGTGDSPLHF	TGCGCCAGCAGCGTCGGGACAGGGGATTCACCCCTCCACTTT
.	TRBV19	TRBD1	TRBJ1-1	CASSETGRSTEAFF	TGTGCCAGTAGTGAGACAGGGCGTAGCACTGAAGCTTTCTTT
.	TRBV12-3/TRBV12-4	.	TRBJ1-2	CASSLGGNYGYTF	TGTGCCAGCAGCCTGGGGGGAAACTATGGCTACACCTTC
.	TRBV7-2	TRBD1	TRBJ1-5	CASSARTGFNQPQHF	TGTGCCAGCAGCGCCCGGACAGGGTTCAATCAGCCCCAGCATTTT
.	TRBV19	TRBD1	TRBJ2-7	CASSSTGTGGHEQYF	TGTGCCAGTAGTTCTACCGGGACAGGGGGGCACGAGCAGTACTTC
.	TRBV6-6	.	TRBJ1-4	CASRAANEKLFF	TGTGCCAGCAGGGCGGCTAATGAAAAACTGTTTTTT
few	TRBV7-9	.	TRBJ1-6	CASSLAPPRGPLHF	TGTGCCAGCAGCTTAGCCCCCCCACGGGGACCCCTCCACTTT
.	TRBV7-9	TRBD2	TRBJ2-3	CASSNKVTSGVLSTDTQYF	TGTGCCAGCAGCAATAAGGTGACTAGCGGGGTCCTAAGCACAGATACGCAGTATTTT
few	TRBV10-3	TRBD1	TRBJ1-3	CAIRDRVPGNTIYF	TGTGCCATCCGGGACAGGGTCCCTGGAAACACCATATATTTT
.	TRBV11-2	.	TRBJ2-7	CASSHTGTNYEQYF	TGTGCCAGCAGCCACACCGGGACAAACTACGAGCAGTACTTC
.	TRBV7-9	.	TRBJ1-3	CASSFTGVGNTIYF	TGTGCCAGCAGCTTTACCGGGGTCGGAAACACCATATATTTT
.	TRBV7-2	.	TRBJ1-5	CASSLGLNQPQHF	TGTGCCAGCAGCTTAGGACTAAATCAGCCCCAGCATTTT
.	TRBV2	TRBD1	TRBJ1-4	CASSDRGRNEKLFF	TGTGCCAGTAGTGACAGGGGGCGAAATGAAAAACTGTTTTTT
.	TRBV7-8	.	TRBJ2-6	CASSAGTSISGANVLTF	TGTGCCAGCAGCGCCGGGACATCGATCTCTGGGGCCAACGTCCTGACTTTC
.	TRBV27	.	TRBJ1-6	CASSLSKSRNYSPLHF	TGTGCCAGCAGTTTATCGAAATCCAGGAATTATTCACCCCTCCACTTT
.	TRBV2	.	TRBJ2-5	CASRGDWVQETQYF	TGTGCCAGCAGGGGGGACTGGGTCCAAGAGACCCAGTACTTC
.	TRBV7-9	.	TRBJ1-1	CASSYNRARNTEAFF	TGTGCCAGCAGCTACAACAGGGCCAGGAACACTGAAGCTTTCTTT
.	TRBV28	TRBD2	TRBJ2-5	CASSPRAGVRTWETQYF	TGTGCCAGCAGTCCGAGGGCGGGGGTCAGGACATGGGAGACCCAGTACTTC
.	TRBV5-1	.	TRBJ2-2	CASSPRETGELFF	TGCGCCAGCAGCCCTAGGGAGACCGGGGAGCTGTTTTTT
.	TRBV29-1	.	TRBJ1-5	CSALIQGDNQPQHF	TGCAGCGCCCTGATTCAGGGTGACAATCAGCCCCAGCATTTT
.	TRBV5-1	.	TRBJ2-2	CASSPGGTHTGELFF	TGCGCCAGCAGCCCTGGGGGGACTCACACCGGGGAGCTGTTTTTT
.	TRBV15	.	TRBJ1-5	CATSPEGGYQPQHF	TGTGCCACCAGCCCGGAGGGGGGGTATCAGCCCCAGCATTTT
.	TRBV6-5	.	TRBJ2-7	CASSYSFGRGYEQYF	TGTGCCAGCAGTTACTCGTTTGGGCGGGGCTACGAGCAGTACTTC
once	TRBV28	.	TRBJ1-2	CASRPARGVGGYTF	TGTGCCAGCAGGCCCGCCCGGGGGGTGGGTGGCTACACCTTC
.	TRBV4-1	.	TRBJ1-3	CASSQLGLLGNTIYF	TGCGCCAGCAGCCAACTCGGACTTCTTGGAAACACCATATATTTT
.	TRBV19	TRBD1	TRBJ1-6	CASSPGRQGNSPLHF	TGTGCCAGTAGTCCCGGAAGACAGGGTAATTCACCCCTCCACTTT
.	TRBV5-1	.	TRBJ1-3	CASSWAPGAGNTIYF	TGCGCCAGCAGCTGGGCTCCGGGGGCTGGAAACACCATATATTTT
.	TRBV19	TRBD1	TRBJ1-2	CASSISWDRGFGYTF	TGTGCCAGTAGTATTTCCTGGGACAGGGGTTTTGGCTACACCTTC
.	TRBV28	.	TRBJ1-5	CASSFRDNHQPQHF	TGTGCCAGCAGTTTCCGGGACAACCATCAGCCCCAGCATTTT
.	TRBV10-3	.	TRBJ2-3	CAISSSTSTDTQYF	TGTGCCATCAGCTCTTCTACCTCCACAGATACGCAGTATTTT
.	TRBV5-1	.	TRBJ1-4	CASSLQGTMAYEKLFF	TGCGCCAGCAGCTTGCAGGGAACGATGGCTTATGAAAAACTGTTTTTT
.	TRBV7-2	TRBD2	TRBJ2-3	CASSSGGASDTQYF	TGTGCCAGCAGCTCCGGGGGGGCGTCAGATACGCAGTATTTT
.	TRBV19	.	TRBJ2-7	CASSIGLATPSEQYF	TGTGCCAGTAGTATCGGGTTGGCAACACCCTCCGAGCAGTACTTC
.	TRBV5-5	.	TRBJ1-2	CASSLDPGSGYGYTF	TGTGCCAGCAGCTTGGATCCGGGTTCGGGATATGGCTACACCTTC